This record looks at one T cell receptor beta chain sequence and its context. This record belongs to a study of blood T cell repertoires in COVID-19. Study background: COVID-19 samples collected from the United States, Italy and Spain covered acute and convalescent phases. Sources were T cells, B-cell-depleted T cells, or PBMCs; the material itself was cDNA or gDNA.

CDR1 and CDR2 (germline): SGHTA, FQGNSA. This CDR3 is 17 amino acids long. The V and J ends lost 6 bases and 10 bases respectively, with 25 bases between them. As originally analysed: Reference gene primers were amplified, and this amplification served to estimate nucleated cell counts. TCRdb's copy holds only in-frame clones and misses some; the assay was immunoSEQ multiplex PCR. The V and J calls and clone size come from that table; D and trimming were worked out from the DNA. The profile covers 56,000 or so clones, with 70% to 90% appearing a single time and 28% taken by the ten largest. The chain carries TRBV7-2 and TRBJ1-6; the D gene is possibly TRBD1 (6 bases). The clonotype was recovered from a human donor in a cohort sampled during active COVID-19. Input material: peripheral blood. CDR3 loop: CASSSHTLQGRYSPLHF. The CDR3 DNA reads TGTGCCAGCAGTTCCCACACCTTACAGGGTCGGTACTCACCCCTCCACTTT.